These 5 T cell receptor beta chains share one sample of origin, sequenced in a study of T cells in Graves' hyperthyroidism and ophthalmopathy. Template material for amplifying TCR beta CDR3 regions consisted of RNA transcripts. The HTBI primer set drove a first-round RT-PCR of the TCR CDR3. Using its own MiXCR run on the multiplex PCR reads, TCRdb lists one record per CDR3 protein. This table holds about 290,000 distinct CDR3 sequences, 16% found once. Sequencing was done on a sample of blood. The receptors shown here come from a man aged 30 to 39 with Graves' hyperthyroidism.

In its sample, this clonotype was seen many times. V usage is TRBV7-3 and J usage is TRBJ2-7; 9 nucleotides match TRBD2. This CDR3 is built from 15 residues. CDR1 and CDR2 from the germline V gene are SGHTA and FQGTGA. With 2 bases clipped from V and 2 bases from J, the junction kept 4 bases outside the gene matches. The CDR3 here is CASSLGGGEPYEQYF. As DNA, the CDR3 is TGTGCCAGCAGCTTAGGCGGGGGGGAACCCTACGAGCAGTACTTC.

This clonotype was recorded at least ten times. V usage is TRBV5-4 and J usage is TRBJ2-5; D not certain. This CDR3 region has 12 residues. Trimming removed 1 base from V and 5 bases from J, with 6 bases in between. Germline V gene sequence: CDR1 SGHNT, CDR2 YYREEE (reference sequence). This CDR3 reads CASSLSRETQYF. CDR3 nucleotides: TGTGCCAGCAGCTTGAGTAGGGAGACCCAGTACTTC.

This clonotype has a count of ten or more. The chain carries TRBV4-2 and TRBJ2-7; D is ambiguous. Trimming cost V 5 bases and J 5 bases, with 19 bases left between them. Germline CDR1 and CDR2: LGHNA and YNFKEQ. This CDR3 is built from 15 residues. This chain's CDR3 is CASSVGFGESNEQYF. As DNA, the CDR3 is TGTGCCAGCAGCGTAGGCTTTGGAGAGAGCAACGAGCAGTACTTC.

The DNA for the CDR3 is TGTGCCACCAGTGAGGGGACTAGCCTCCGCGCGGCAGATACGCAGTATTTT. Its translation is CATSEGTSLRAADTQYF. The chain combines TRBV24-1 with TRBJ2-3; 9 bases are a match to TRBD2. The V gene end was trimmed by 4 bases and the J gene end by 4 bases; junction bases not matched to a gene: 11. The CDR3 length is 17 residues. Looked up from germline, CDR1 is KGHDR and CDR2 is SFDVKD.

In its sample, this clonotype was seen many times. The chain combines TRBV12-3 or TRBV12-4 with TRBJ2-7; D gene ambiguous. There are 12 residues in the CDR3. Trimming cost V 7 bases and J 7 bases, with 14 bases left between them. The CDR3 region has the DNA TGTGCCAGCACTCACTCAGGCGGTGAGCAGTACTTC. It is translated as CASTHSGGEQYF.